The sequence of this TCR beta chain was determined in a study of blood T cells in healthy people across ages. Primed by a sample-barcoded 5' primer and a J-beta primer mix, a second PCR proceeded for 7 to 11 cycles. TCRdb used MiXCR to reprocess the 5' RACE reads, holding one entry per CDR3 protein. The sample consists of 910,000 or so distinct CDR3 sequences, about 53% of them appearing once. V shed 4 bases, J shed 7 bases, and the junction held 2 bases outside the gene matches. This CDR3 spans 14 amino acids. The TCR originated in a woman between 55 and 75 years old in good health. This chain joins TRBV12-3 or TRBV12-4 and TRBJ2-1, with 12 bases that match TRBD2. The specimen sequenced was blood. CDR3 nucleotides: TGTGCCAGCAGTTCGACTAGCGGGAGAAATGAGCAGTTCTTC. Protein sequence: CASSSTSGRNEQFF.